This T cell receptor beta chain was sequenced during a study of T-cell reconstitution after alpha-beta-depleted transplantation in children. The CDR3 extends over 14 amino acids. Germline values: CDR1 DFQATT, CDR2 SNEGSKA (reference sequence). The V and J ends lost 5 bases and 1 base, in that order; junction bases with no gene match: 7. Molecular barcoding with unique molecular identifiers was used for the TCRbeta library. TCRdb re-called the PCR reads through MiXCR, storing one row per CDR3 protein. The table records 100,000 to 120,000 distinct CDR3 sequences, about 9.4% of them present only once. In its sample, this clonotype was seen many times.

The V call is TRBV20-1, the J call TRBJ2-7, with 8 bases aligning to TRBD1. This receptor was obtained from a human donor who donated a stem cell graft to a child with acute lymphoblastic leukemia. Material: PBMCs from the stem cell graft donor, obtained from the stem cell graft. Written as DNA, the CDR3 is TGCAGTGCTCACGCCAGGGGGCAATCCTACGAGCAGTACTTC. Translation gives CSAHARGQSYEQYF.